The next 18 T cell receptor beta chains were all read from a single sample in a study of technical replicates of blood from several donors. The table came from immunoSEQ multiplex PCR; TCRdb's copy has only in-frame clones and leaves some out. The table lists around 79,000 clones, 94% of them singletons. The sequenced sample was T cells isolated from PBMCs. These receptors were collected from a human donor in good health.

The chain is built from TRBV11-2 and TRBJ2-7; possible D gene TRBD2, 6 bases. The V end lost 4 bases, the J end lost 2 bases, and 15 bases lay between the germline ends. Germline loops: CDR1 SGHAT, CDR2 FQNNGV. The CDR3 spans 15 residues. The CDR3 coding sequence is TGTGCCAGCAGCTCAAACCGCGGGACCACCTACGAGCAGTACTTC. It yields the protein CASSSNRGTTYEQYF.

The CDR3 here is CSVGGPRDSTFTGELFF. CDR3 sequence (DNA): TGCAGCGTTGGGGGACCCCGGGACTCTACTTTCACCGGGGAGCTGTTTTTT. The genes are TRBV29-1 and TRBJ2-2, with TRBD2 as a possible D gene (6 bases). The V end was cut by 4 bases, the J end by 4 bases, with 22 bases between. The germline V gene encodes CDR1 SQVTM and CDR2 ANQGSEA. This CDR3 spans 17 amino acids.

The genes are TRBV5-5 and TRBJ1-1, with D uncertain. Germline V gives CDR1 SGHKS, CDR2 YYEKEE (reference sequence). V lost 4 bases and J lost 2, with 9 bases in between. CDR3 length equals 13 residues. CDR3 protein: CASSPGINTEAFF. DNA for the CDR3: TGTGCCAGCAGCCCGGGGATTAACACTGAAGCTTTCTTT.

This sequence joins TRBV6-1 and TRBJ1-1; 10 nucleotides match TRBD1. Per germline, CDR1 MNHNS and CDR2 SASEGT. V was clipped by 2 bases and J by 11 bases; unmatched bases: 8. This CDR3 has 14 amino acids. The chain's CDR3 is CASSEKGQGRLAFF. CDR3 sequence (DNA): TGTGCCAGCAGTGAAAAGGGACAGGGGAGATTGGCTTTCTTT.

This clone was counted a single time. The chain combines TRBV5-4 with TRBJ2-7; TRBD1 aligns across 11 bases. V lost 4 bases and J lost 6; bases outside the gene matches: 3. The CDR3 loop spans 13 amino acids. The germline V gene has CDR1 SGHNT and CDR2 YYREEE (reference sequence). The DNA for the CDR3 is TGTGCCAGCAGCGCCGGGACAGGGGGCGAGCAGTACTTC. It translates to CASSAGTGGEQYF. Full variable domain (remainder filled in from reference TRBV5-4 and TRBJ2-7): ETGVTQSPTHLIKTRGQQVTLRCSSQSGHNTVSWYQQALGQGPQFIFQYYREEENGRGNFPPRFSGLQFPNYSSELNVNALELDDSALYLCASSAGTGGEQYFGPGTRLTVT.

The gene calls are TRBV7-2 and TRBJ1-1; D possibly corresponds to TRBD1 (5 bases). The CDR3 runs to 13 residues. In germline, CDR1 is SGHTA, CDR2 FQGNSA. Trimming shortened V by 5 bases and J by 5 bases, and 12 bases separated the two germline ends. The CDR3 loop is CASSKQGGTEAFF. The DNA for the CDR3 is TGTGCCAGCAGCAAGCAGGGAGGAACTGAAGCTTTCTTT.

The V call is TRBV5-4, the J call TRBJ2-7; TRBD1 matches at 7 bases. The CDR3 loop spans 12 amino acids. J gave up 6 bases and V 4 bases, and 4 bases lay outside the gene matches. The germline V gene encodes CDR1 SGHNT and CDR2 YYREEE (reference sequence). The CDR3 protein is CASSEYRGEQYF. For the CDR3, the DNA is TGTGCCAGCAGCGAATACAGGGGCGAGCAGTACTTC. The full variable domain, with the rest looked up from reference TRBV5-4 and TRBJ2-7, is ETGVTQSPTHLIKTRGQQVTLRCSSQSGHNTVSWYQQALGQGPQFIFQYYREEENGRGNFPPRFSGLQFPNYSSELNVNALELDDSALYLCASSEYRGEQYFGPGTRLTVT.

The chain joins TRBV11-2 to TRBJ1-1; 8 nucleotides line up with TRBD1. The ends lost 4 bases at V and 6 bases at J; junction bases unmatched: 7. The CDR3 covers 14 residues. The germline CDR1 and CDR2 sequences are SGHAT and FQNNGV. CDR3 in amino acids: CASSSGQGGPEAFF. CDR3 sequence (DNA): TGTGCCAGCAGCTCCGGACAGGGAGGACCTGAAGCTTTCTTT.

The chain joins TRBV5-1 to TRBJ2-1; the match to TRBD2 covers 13 bases. V trimming: 6 bases; J trimming: 7 bases; junction bases outside the gene matches: 10. CDR3 length: 16 residues. Germline V CDR1 and CDR2: SGHRS, YFSETQ. The CDR3 bases are TGCGCCAGCACCTCTTCGGGGACTAGCGGGATGAATGAGCAGTTCTTC. Its translation is CASTSSGTSGMNEQFF.

CDR3 amino acids: CASSERAGNQPQHF. Written as DNA, the CDR3 is TGTGCCAGCAGTGAGCGAGCGGGCAATCAGCCCCAGCATTTT. The chain is built from TRBV6-1 and TRBJ1-5; D ambiguous. This CDR3 comprises 14 residues. With 3 bases removed from V and 2 bases from J, the gap between germline ends came to 8 bases. CDR1 MNHNS and CDR2 SASEGT come from the germline V gene.

This clone was seen a single time. The gene calls are TRBV6-1 and TRBJ2-7; TRBD1 might be the D (6 bases). Germline V lookup: CDR1 MNHNS, CDR2 SASEGT. This CDR3 comprises 12 residues. V was shortened by 6 bases and J by 5 bases, with 11 bases between the two germline ends. CDR3 DNA sequence: TGTGCCAGCAGCTATACAGGGAACGAGCAGTACTTC. It encodes CASSYTGNEQYF.

The CDR3 reads CASSPVGLNQPQHF. As DNA, the CDR3 is TGTGCCAGCAGTCCGGTCGGACTGAATCAGCCCCAGCATTTT. V usage is TRBV28 and J usage is TRBJ1-5; D is unclear. V lost 5 bases and J lost 4, with 12 bases in between. The CDR3 length is 14 residues. Germline V CDR1 and CDR2: MDHEN, SYDVKM.

The chain carries TRBV2 and TRBJ2-5, with 7 bases lining up with TRBD1. V shed 4 bases and J 0 bases; nucleotides not matched to a gene: 5. The CDR3 loop spans 15 amino acids. Per the germline V gene, CDR1 is SNHLY and CDR2 is FYNNEI. The DNA of the CDR3 is TGTGCCAGCAGTGGAAGTACAGGGGACCAAGAGACCCAGTACTTC. Amino acid sequence: CASSGSTGDQETQYF.

This rearrangement joins TRBV7-9 to TRBJ2-1; tentatively, D is TRBD1 (5 bases). The CDR3 runs to 15 residues. Trimming shortened V by 7 bases and J by 7 bases, and 20 bases separated the two germline ends. Germline V gene lookup returns CDR1 SEHNR and CDR2 FQNEAQ (reference sequence). CDR3 sequence (DNA): TGTGCCAGCACCCAGGGTACAGGTCTTAATAATGAGCAGTTCTTC. Amino acids: CASTQGTGLNNEQFF.

The chain has TRBV6-5 and TRBJ2-7; D is perhaps TRBD2 (6 bases). The CDR3 loop spans 14 amino acids. V gave up 0 bases and J gave up 6 bases, with 12 bases separating them. From germline, CDR1 is MNHEY and CDR2 SVGAGI. CDR3 nucleotide sequence: TGTGCCAGCAGTTACTCACGGAGGGGAGGCGAGCAGTACTTC. It yields the protein CASSYSRRGGEQYF.

This clone was seen only once. This chain uses TRBV14 with TRBJ1-4; 8 bases align to TRBD1. Germline V gene data show CDR1 as SGHDN and CDR2 as FVKESK. The CDR3 runs 15 residues. V shed 2 bases and J 8 bases; nucleotides not matched to a gene: 7. Here the CDR3 reads CASSQRQGIREKLFF. The DNA of the CDR3 is TGTGCCAGCAGCCAACGACAGGGGATCAGAGAAAAACTGTTTTTT. The variable domain in full, with the rest retrieved from reference TRBV14 and TRBJ1-4, is EAGVTQFPSHSVIEKGQTVTLRCDPISGHDNLYWYRRVMGKEIKFLLHFVKESKQDESGMPNNRFLAERTGGTYSTLKVQPAELEDSGVYFCASSQRQGIREKLFFGSGTQLSVL.

The chain carries TRBV28 and TRBJ2-7; 10 positions agree with TRBD2. The CDR3 consists of 17 residues. V was clipped by 2 bases and J by 0 bases; unmatched bases: 7. CDR1 and CDR2 from the germline V gene are MDHEN and SYDVKM. The chain's CDR3 is CASSLNSPSGSSYEQYF. CDR3 DNA: TGTGCCAGCAGTTTAAATAGTCCTAGCGGGAGCTCCTACGAGCAGTACTTC.

J is TRBJ2-5 and V is TRBV20-1, with D perhaps matching TRBD2 (6 bases). V was cut by 8 bases and J by 13 bases, with 17 bases left in between. The CDR3 has 10 residues. The germline gives CDR1 DFQATT, CDR2 SNEGSKA (reference sequence). The CDR3 DNA is TGCAGTTCGGGAGCCGGAAGTTGGTACTTC. This translates into CSSGAGSWYF.